This is a list of T cell receptor beta chains from one sample in a study of shared clonotypes between healthy human individuals. Assay: immunoSEQ multiplex PCR; the TCRdb copy retains only in-frame clones and omits some. The data hold 950,000 to 1,300,000 clones, with under 80% observed a single time. Source material: memory CD4+ T cells sorted from blood. Source of these receptors: a man aged 18-30 years in good health. CDR3s include the opening cysteine and the closing phenylalanine or tryptophan. Each record gives: D gene, V gene, CDR3 protein. A D gene is named only where the DNA matches it firmly.

d_gene: NA
v_gene: TRBV5-4
CDR3aa: CASSLEATYEQYF

d_gene: NA
v_gene: TRBV30
CDR3aa: CAWSQRRAEQYF

d_gene: TRBD2
v_gene: TRBV11-2
CDR3aa: CASWAGGAAIPGEQYF

d_gene: TRBD2
v_gene: TRBV6-1
CDR3aa: CASSEHLGLAGIEDTQYF

d_gene: TRBD1
v_gene: TRBV19
CDR3aa: CASSVGTGPYEQYF

d_gene: TRBD1
v_gene: TRBV5-1
CDR3aa: CASRSGTGTGELFF

d_gene: NA
v_gene: TRBV28
CDR3aa: CASSLDMLNEKLFF

d_gene: NA
v_gene: TRBV30
CDR3aa: CAWNGQRNTIYF

d_gene: NA
v_gene: TRBV11-2
CDR3aa: CASSIRASETQYF

d_gene: TRBD1
v_gene: TRBV28
CDR3aa: CASTGTGIYNEQFF

d_gene: NA
v_gene: TRBV10-1
CDR3aa: CASSENGGGFSDTQYF

d_gene: NA
v_gene: TRBV7-9
CDR3aa: CASSYAGGRLRHGYEQYF

d_gene: NA
v_gene: TRBV20-1
CDR3aa: CSASWGTQYF

d_gene: TRBD1
v_gene: TRBV15
CDR3aa: CATSAAGGRKLFF

d_gene: NA
v_gene: TRBV6-1
CDR3aa: CASSEIDSRNEQFF

d_gene: TRBD1
v_gene: TRBV4-2
CDR3aa: CASSSQGAGETQYF

d_gene: TRBD1
v_gene: TRBV10-1
CDR3aa: CASSAGTAQYF

d_gene: TRBD1
v_gene: TRBV4-3
CDR3aa: CASSQRDRYNEQFF

d_gene: NA
v_gene: TRBV5-4
CDR3aa: CASSKAPTDNEQFF

d_gene: NA
v_gene: TRBV29-1
CDR3aa: CSVWGANYGYTF

d_gene: TRBD2
v_gene: TRBV4-1
CDR3aa: CASSLGLAPYNEQFF

d_gene: NA
v_gene: TRBV2
CDR3aa: CASSVTGGHEKLFF

d_gene: NA
v_gene: TRBV9
CDR3aa: CASSARNEQFF

d_gene: NA
v_gene: TRBV6-6
CDR3aa: CASRTGGYQETQYF

d_gene: TRBD1
v_gene: TRBV5-8
CDR3aa: CASSFGTGATNEKLFF

d_gene: NA
v_gene: TRBV5-6
CDR3aa: CASSLGRHNQPQHF

d_gene: NA
v_gene: TRBV28
CDR3aa: CASSRTIYGYTF

d_gene: TRBD1
v_gene: TRBV7-2
CDR3aa: CASSQGQVETQYF

d_gene: TRBD2
v_gene: TRBV18
CDR3aa: CASSPQRGDEQYF

d_gene: TRBD2
v_gene: TRBV6-5
CDR3aa: CASIGLAGPYEQYF

d_gene: TRBD1
v_gene: TRBV2
CDR3aa: CASSLTGGPSDEQFF

d_gene: NA
v_gene: TRBV5-6
CDR3aa: CASSAGLNQPQHF

d_gene: TRBD1
v_gene: TRBV5-1
CDR3aa: CASSGLQGAITEAFF

d_gene: TRBD1
v_gene: TRBV7-3
CDR3aa: CASSRDRGGEQYF

d_gene: NA
v_gene: TRBV30
CDR3aa: CAWKKGTYEQYF

d_gene: NA
v_gene: TRBV6-1
CDR3aa: CASSAGVSNQPQHF

d_gene: NA
v_gene: TRBV5-5
CDR3aa: CASSFQVSNEQFF

d_gene: TRBD2
v_gene: TRBV5-4
CDR3aa: CASSRGTSGGQETQYF

d_gene: TRBD1
v_gene: TRBV11-2
CDR3aa: CASSSGQGAYGYTF

d_gene: NA
v_gene: TRBV5-1
CDR3aa: CASSHPRGGTYEQYF

d_gene: NA
v_gene: TRBV6-6
CDR3aa: CASSAQGSPLHF

d_gene: NA
v_gene: TRBV30
CDR3aa: CAWGGDKTYEQYF